This TCR beta chain was sequenced for a study of blood T cells in healthy people across ages. A sample-barcoded 5' primer and a J-beta primer mix were used in a second PCR of roughly 7 to 11 cycles. Via MiXCR, TCRdb re-called the 5' RACE reads, giving one row per CDR3 protein. The sample records some 760,000 distinct CDR3 sequences, just under 25% being singletons. These data were also reused for a study on T cells of mothers and their children.

The receptor comes from a boy younger than 18 in good health. Source material: blood.

The DNA of the CDR3 is TGTGCCAGCAGTTTACCACCGGGCCCGAATCAGCCCCAGCATTTT. Amino acid sequence: CASSLPPGPNQPQHF. The gene calls are TRBV28 and TRBJ1-5; D is ambiguous. The CDR3 runs 15 residues. Deletions cut 2 bases from V and 4 bases from J, with 12 bases between. Germline CDR1 reads MDHEN; CDR2 reads SYDVKM.